This TCR beta chain was captured by sequencing in a study of blood T cell repertoires in COVID-19. Study information: COVID-19 samples, acute and convalescent, were from the United States, Italy and Spain. From T cells, B-cell-depleted T cells, or PBMCs came the material, which was cDNA or gDNA.

Authors' processing steps: Reference gene primer amplification yielded estimated nucleated cell counts. Some clones are missing from TCRdb's copy, which holds only in-frame ones; the method was immunoSEQ multiplex PCR. That table is the source of V, J and clone size, and D and trimming were worked out from the DNA. The sample shows fewer than 150,000 clones, roughly 79% of them seen only once. Germline V gene data show CDR1 as SGDLS and CDR2 as YYNGEE. This CDR3 spans 14 amino acids. The V end lost 3 bases, the J end lost 7 bases, and 13 bases lay between the germline ends. This clone appeared a few times.

The TCR originated in a man in his sixties or seventies with acute or convalescent COVID-19. The rearrangement uses TRBV9 and TRBJ1-4; D is perhaps TRBD1 (6 bases). The sample taken for sequencing was peripheral blood. The CDR3 nucleotides read TGTGCCAGCAGCGCCTCAGGGGCAGGTGAAAAACTGTTTTTT. Its protein product is CASSASGAGEKLFF.